This T cell receptor (beta chain) stems from a study of PD-1 blockade in mismatch repair-deficient tumors. About the research overall: Patients had approximately 11 mismatch repair-deficient cancer types and were previously treated and progressing. Notes on the study in general: After pembrolizumab, tumor-resident clones rose rapidly, then generally contracted before radiologic responses.

Trimming removed 3 bases at V and 6 bases at J, with 11 bases between. The germline gives CDR1 ENHRY, CDR2 SYGVKD. The CDR3 is 14 amino acids. Details on this clone: Its antigen is still unknown.

All patients were mismatch repair deficient, assessed by either PCR or immunohistochemistry. TCR sequencing covered a few patients who responded to pembrolizumab. Measured with immunoSEQ multiplex PCR; TCRdb has only the in-frame clones, and not every one. The sample lists around 40,000 clones, around 84% seen once, with roughly 4% in the top ten. The receptor was derived from an adult with mismatch repair-deficient cancer. The chain carries TRBV10-3 and TRBJ2-2; possible D gene TRBD1, 6 bases. Source: peripheral blood, taken 76 weeks after starting pembrolizumab. This CDR3 reads CAISDRGNAGELFF. The CDR3 nucleotides are TGTGCCATCAGTGACAGGGGTAACGCCGGGGAGCTGTTTTTT.